This entry features one T cell receptor (beta chain) sequence. As handled by the study authors: Estimated nucleated cell counts came from reference gene primer amplification. This table comes from immunoSEQ multiplex PCR, and its TCRdb copy is limited to in-frame clones, with some not included. V, J and clone size are taken as reported in that table, and D and trimming were inferred from the DNA itself. The table shows hundreds of thousands of clones, with around 87% occurring only once. This record comes from a study of blood T cell repertoires in COVID-19. About the study: Italy, Spain and the United States were the sources of the convalescent and acute COVID-19 samples. PBMCs, B-cell-depleted T cells, or T cells provided the cDNA or gDNA that made up the material.

Trimming took off 3 bases at V and 7 bases at J, with 15 bases between the two ends. The CDR3 has 15 amino acids. Germline CDR1 SGHVS, CDR2 FNYEAQ. The receptor was isolated from a man aged 65 to 79 with acute or convalescent COVID-19. The sequenced sample consisted of peripheral blood. The chain employs TRBV7-6 and TRBJ2-2; D gene ambiguous. CDR3 in DNA: TGTGCCAGCAGCTTCGTCGGTCTCGAAAACGGGGAGCTGTTTTTT. It yields the protein CASSFVGLENGELFF.